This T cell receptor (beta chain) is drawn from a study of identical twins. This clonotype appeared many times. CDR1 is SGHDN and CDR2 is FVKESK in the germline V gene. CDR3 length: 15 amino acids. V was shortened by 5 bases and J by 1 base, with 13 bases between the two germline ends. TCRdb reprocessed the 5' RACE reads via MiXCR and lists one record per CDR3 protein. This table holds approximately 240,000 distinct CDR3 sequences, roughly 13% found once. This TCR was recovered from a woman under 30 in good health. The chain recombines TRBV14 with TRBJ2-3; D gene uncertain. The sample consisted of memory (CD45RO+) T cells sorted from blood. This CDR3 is CASSRSGRGTDTQYF. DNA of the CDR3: TGTGCCAGCAGCAGATCGGGTCGGGGCACAGATACGCAGTATTTT.